These 27 T cell receptor beta chains were sequenced from one sample in a study of identical twins. TCRdb re-derived calls from the 5' RACE reads in MiXCR, one entry per CDR3 protein. The sample lists roughly 490,000 distinct CDR3 sequences, roughly 13% occurring once. The sample was also linked to a second study, of yellow fever vaccine responses in identical twins.

Sequencing used CD4+ T cells sorted from blood. These receptors were taken from a woman aged 18-35 years in good health.

Many counts were recorded for this clonotype. The genes are TRBV7-3 and TRBJ1-1, with D uncertain. The CDR3 length is 12 residues. CDR1 is SGHTA and CDR2 is FQGTGA in the germline V gene. V dropped 0 bases and J dropped 7 bases, with 6 bases sitting between them. In DNA form, the CDR3 reads TGTGCCAGCAGCTTAACTGCTAGTGAAGCTTTCTTT. It encodes CASSLTASEAFF. The variable domain in full, completed from reference TRBV7-3 and TRBJ1-1, reads GAGVSQTPSNKVTEKGKYVELRCDPISGHTALYWYRQSLGQGPEFLIYFQGTGAADDSGLPNDRFFAVRPEGSVSTLKIQRTERGDSAVYLCASSLTASEAFFGQGTRLTVV.

The chain joins TRBV6-5 to TRBJ2-2; a weak D match, TRBD2 (6 bases). Trimming stripped 0 bases from V and 5 bases from J, with 13 bases between. The CDR3 length is 16 residues. The germline CDR1 and CDR2 sequences are MNHEY and SVGAGI. Written as DNA, the CDR3 is TGTGCCAGCAGTTACTCGCACGGGAGTGGAACCGGGGAGCTGTTTTTT. Translating gives CASSYSHGSGTGELFF.

The V gene is TRBV12-3 or TRBV12-4, the J gene TRBJ2-7; D might be TRBD1 (6 bases). The CDR3 consists of 14 residues. Trimming removed 7 bases from V and 4 bases from J, with 17 bases in between. The CDR3 DNA sequence: TGTGCCAGCACTATAGAGAGGGGGAGATACGAGCAGTACTTC. Translated, it gives CASTIERGRYEQYF.

This clonotype was found a few times. The V call is TRBV7-9, the J call TRBJ2-1, with TRBD2 matching 11 bases. Unmatched junction bases numbered 3, after V lost 3 bases and J lost 2 bases. Germline V lookup: CDR1 SEHNR, CDR2 FQNEAQ (reference sequence). The CDR3 totals 16 residues. CDR3 in DNA: TGTGCCAGCAGCTTGACTAGCGGGGCCGCCTACAATGAGCAGTTCTTC. Translated: CASSLTSGAAYNEQFF.

The chain carries TRBV28 and TRBJ2-3, with D perhaps matching TRBD2 (7 bases). V gave up 4 bases and J gave up 2 bases, with 16 bases separating them. This CDR3 has 16 residues. Germline CDR1 is MDHEN and CDR2 is SYDVKM. This chain's CDR3 is CASSSPWGGTTDTQYF. The CDR3 DNA follows: TGTGCCAGCAGTTCACCCTGGGGGGGCACCACAGATACGCAGTATTTT.

This clonotype was counted only a few times. The chain uses TRBV11-2 and TRBJ2-2; D is ambiguous. Germline V gene data show CDR1 as SGHAT and CDR2 as FQNNGV. V was pared by 3 bases and J by 6 bases, with 11 bases between. This CDR3 region has 14 residues. CDR3 sequence reads: CASSFQRWAGELFF. The CDR3 DNA sequence: TGTGCCAGCAGCTTCCAACGGTGGGCCGGGGAGCTGTTTTTT.

In DNA form, the CDR3 reads TGTGCCAGCAAGCTCAGGGACAGGGCTGGGGAGACCCAGTACTTC. It translates to CASKLRDRAGETQYF. This rearrangement joins TRBV12-3 or TRBV12-4 to TRBJ2-5; TRBD1 matches at 9 bases. V lost 7 bases to trimming and J lost 5 bases; unmatched junction nucleotides: 11. This CDR3 region has 15 residues.

This clonotype occurred a few times. CDR3 sequence (DNA): TGTGCCTCGGGGCCAGGGGCCCAAGAGACCCAGTACTTC. Translated, it gives CASGPGAQETQYF. The V gene is TRBV10-3, the J gene TRBJ2-5, with D possibly being TRBD1 (6 bases). Germline CDR1 reads ENHRY; CDR2 reads SYGVKD. This CDR3 contains 13 residues. Trimming pared 11 bases from V and 1 base from J, leaving 14 bases between.

This clonotype was detected ten times or more. This chain uses TRBV28 with TRBJ2-7, with TRBD2 matching over 12 bases. The germline V gene has CDR1 MDHEN and CDR2 SYDVKM. The CDR3 has 14 residues. The V gene end was trimmed by 6 bases and the J gene end by 2 bases; junction bases not matched to a gene: 2. CDR3 bases: TGTGCCAGCAGACCTAGCGGGGGGGCCTACGAGCAGTACTTC. Residues: CASRPSGGAYEQYF. Drawing the rest from reference TRBV28 and TRBJ2-7, the complete variable domain is DVKVTQSSRYLVKRTGEKVFLECVQDMDHENMFWYRQDPGLGLRLIYFSYDVKMKEKGDIPEGYSVSREKKERFSLILESASTNQTSMYLCASRPSGGAYEQYFGPGTRLTVT.

This clonotype was observed a handful of times. The V call is TRBV20-1, the J call TRBJ2-3; 9 bases line up with TRBD2. V shed 4 bases, J shed 7 bases, and the junction held 18 bases outside the gene matches. Germline CDR1 reads DFQATT; CDR2 reads SNEGSKA (reference sequence). The CDR3 covers 17 residues. Written as DNA, the CDR3 is TGCAGTGCTAAGGGGCAGGGGGGGAGTAGCGGGAGATATACGCAGTATTTT. Amino acids: CSAKGQGGSSGRYTQYF.

Only a few counts were recorded for this clonotype. The chain couples TRBV7-9 to TRBJ2-3; a weak D match, TRBD2 (5 bases). Germline lookup yields CDR1 SEHNR and CDR2 FQNEAQ (reference sequence). CDR3 length equals 16 residues. The V and J ends lost 4 bases and 0 bases respectively, with 14 bases between them. The CDR3 reads CASSSGGRTSTDTQYF. The CDR3 nucleotides are TGTGCCAGCAGCTCCGGCGGGCGAACTAGCACAGATACGCAGTATTTT.

There are a few counts of this clonotype. The chain carries TRBV5-6 and TRBJ2-2, with D possibly TRBD1 on 6 matching bases. Between the trimmed V and J ends, which lost 2 bases and 3 bases, there was a span of 26 bases. CDR1 is SGHDT and CDR2 is YYEEEE in the germline V gene. The CDR3 is made up of 20 amino acids. CDR3 coding DNA: TGTGCCAGCAGCTTTAAGACCCGGGCTGGGGGCCACGAGGACACCGGGGAGCTGTTTTTT. Translation: CASSFKTRAGGHEDTGELFF.

The rearrangement links TRBV6-4 to TRBJ2-1; 12 bases align to TRBD2. The CDR3 is 16 amino acids. Germline assignment: CDR1 MRHNA and CDR2 SNTAGT. Losses at the gene ends were 7 bases for V and 5 bases for J; bases not matched to a gene: 9. CDR3 region: CASTLLAGGPNNEQFF. CDR3 bases: TGTGCCAGCACTCTCCTAGCGGGAGGGCCAAACAATGAGCAGTTCTTC.

The chain has TRBV7-3 and TRBJ2-6; D is perhaps TRBD1 (6 bases). The ends were cut back, 0 bases at V and 0 bases at J, with 15 bases in the middle. There are 19 residues in the CDR3. Germline values: CDR1 SGHTA, CDR2 FQGTGA. Here the CDR3 reads CASSLTTRGPISGANVLTF. CDR3 in DNA: TGTGCCAGCAGCTTAACGACCAGGGGTCCTATCTCTGGGGCCAACGTCCTGACTTTC.

The rearrangement uses TRBV9 and TRBJ2-1, with TRBD1 identical over 7 bases. The germline CDR1 and CDR2 sequences are SGDLS and YYNGEE. Trimming removed 2 bases from V and 3 bases from J; junction bases left unmatched: 2. The CDR3 runs to 14 residues. CDR3 sequence (DNA): TGTGCCAGCAGCGTCCGGGACAGCTACAATGAGCAGTTCTTC. Its protein is CASSVRDSYNEQFF. Looking up the rest from reference TRBV9 and TRBJ2-1 gives the full variable domain: DSGVTQTPKHLITATGQRVTLRCSPRSGDLSVYWYQQSLDQGLQFLIQYYNGEERAKGNILERFSAQQFPDLHSELNLSSLELGDSALYFCASSVRDSYNEQFFGPGTRLTVL.

This clonotype came up a few times. The rearrangement links TRBV3-1 to TRBJ2-2, with D possibly being TRBD1 (6 bases). CDR1 and CDR2 from the germline V gene are LGHDT and YNNKEL (reference sequence). V was clipped by 6 bases and J by 6 bases, with 11 bases between them. This CDR3 region has 13 residues. The CDR3, as DNA: TGTGCCAGCAGGCATACAGGGCCCGGGGAGCTGTTTTTT. The encoded protein is CASRHTGPGELFF.

This clonotype was seen more than once but under ten times. V gene TRBV14 combines with J gene TRBJ2-1, with 10 bases lining up with TRBD2. The V gene end was trimmed by 0 bases and the J gene end by 8 bases; junction bases not matched to a gene: 10. In germline, CDR1 is SGHDN, CDR2 FVKESK. The CDR3 has 17 residues. CDR3 amino acids: CASSQDRRASGSDEQFF. The CDR3 region has the DNA TGTGCCAGCAGCCAAGATAGGCGGGCTAGCGGGAGCGATGAGCAGTTCTTC.

In this sample, this clonotype turned up a few times. V is TRBV7-2 and J is TRBJ2-3; the match to TRBD1 covers 7 bases. Germline loops: CDR1 SGHTA, CDR2 FQGNSA. CDR3 length: 14 residues. The V gene end was trimmed by 7 bases and the J gene end by 2 bases; junction bases not matched to a gene: 6. CDR3 DNA sequence: TGTGCCAGCATCCGGGACAGCTCCACAGATACGCAGTATTTT. Its translation is CASIRDSSTDTQYF. The whole variable domain, remainder taken from reference TRBV7-2 and TRBJ2-3, is GAGVSQSPSNKVTEKGKDVELRCDPISGHTALYWYRQSLGQGLEFLIYFQGNSAPDKSGLPSDRFSAERTGGSVSTLTIQRTQQEDSAVYLCASIRDSSTDTQYFGPGTRLTVL.

The rearrangement joins TRBV20-1 to TRBJ2-6; 10 bases fit TRBD2. Germline CDR1 and CDR2: DFQATT and SNEGSKA (reference sequence). Trimming removed 0 bases from V and 0 bases from J; junction bases left unmatched: 5. The CDR3 runs to 18 residues. Written as DNA, the CDR3 is TGCAGTGCTAGAGACGAAGCGGGGGGGCTCTCTGGGGCCAACGTCCTGACTTTC. Translated, it gives CSARDEAGGLSGANVLTF.

This clonotype was counted only a few times. The chain carries TRBV7-9 and TRBJ2-1; no clear D gene. The germline gives CDR1 SEHNR, CDR2 FQNEAQ (reference sequence). The V end was cut by 2 bases, the J end by 2 bases, with 7 bases between. The CDR3 has 14 amino acids. CDR3 in amino acids: CASSLRTPYNEQFF. In nucleotides, the CDR3 is TGTGCCAGCAGCTTAAGAACCCCCTACAATGAGCAGTTCTTC.

This clonotype has a handful of counts. DNA of the CDR3: TGCGCCAGCAGCACACAGGCGGCGAACACCGGGGAGCTGTTTTTT. Its translation is CASSTQAANTGELFF. The chain recombines TRBV5-1 with TRBJ2-2; possible D gene TRBD1, 5 bases. Germline assignment: CDR1 SGHRS and CDR2 YFSETQ. V lost 4 bases, J lost 0 bases, and 10 bases lay in between. The CDR3 is 15 amino acids.

The chain couples TRBV4-3 to TRBJ1-2, with D possibly being TRBD1 (5 bases). V lost 2 bases, J lost 4 bases, and 11 bases lay in between. The CDR3 is 14 residues long. Germline lookup yields CDR1 LGHNA and CDR2 YSLEER. This chain's CDR3 is CASSQTYGAYGYTF. In DNA form, the CDR3 reads TGCGCCAGCAGCCAAACATACGGGGCCTATGGCTACACCTTC.

In this sample, this clonotype turned up a few times. The rearrangement joins TRBV5-1 to TRBJ2-1; the D gene is possibly TRBD1 (6 bases). V lost 5 bases, J lost 8 bases, and 17 bases lay in between. This CDR3 has 14 amino acids. Germline CDR1 SGHRS, CDR2 YFSETQ. The CDR3 reads CASRLADSGYEQFF. CDR3 nucleotide sequence: TGCGCCAGCAGACTGGCGGACAGTGGCTATGAGCAGTTCTTC.

The table lists this clonotype with many counts. The chain recombines TRBV6-5 with TRBJ2-7; possible D gene TRBD2, 5 bases. Looked up from germline, CDR1 is MNHEY and CDR2 is SVGAGI. The CDR3 covers 17 residues. V was clipped by 2 bases and J by 2 bases, with 19 bases between them. The DNA of the CDR3 is TGTGCCAGCAGTTACGGCCAGTCGGTCGAGGGAACCTACGAGCAGTACTTC. Protein product: CASSYGQSVEGTYEQYF.

This clonotype has a handful of counts. This chain joins TRBV7-9 and TRBJ2-1, with 11 positions matching TRBD2. CDR1 SEHNR and CDR2 FQNEAQ come from the germline V gene (reference sequence). Trimming took 1 base from V and 4 from J; bases not matched to a gene: 3. CDR3 length equals 16 residues. CDR3 protein: CASSLEGTSGYNEQFF. The CDR3 nucleotides are TGTGCCAGCAGCTTAGAGGGGACTAGCGGTTACAATGAGCAGTTCTTC.

This clonotype was seen a few times. The chain recombines TRBV10-3 with TRBJ2-5, with D unclear. The CDR3 has 13 residues. Germline CDR1 ENHRY, CDR2 SYGVKD. V dropped 4 bases and J dropped 2 bases, with 8 bases sitting between them. CDR3 protein: CAISGARQETQYF. DNA of the CDR3: TGTGCCATCAGTGGAGCCAGGCAAGAGACCCAGTACTTC.

This clonotype appeared a few times. This sequence joins TRBV12-3 or TRBV12-4 and TRBJ2-7; no definite D call. The V end was cut by 2 bases, the J end by 2 bases, with 10 bases between. The CDR3 has 14 residues. Here the CDR3 reads CASSLLYGTYEQYF. The CDR3 DNA reads TGTGCCAGCAGTTTACTTTACGGAACCTACGAGCAGTACTTC.